Presented here are 15 T cell receptor beta chains from one specimen sequenced in a study of T cell responses to AZD1222 COVID-19 vaccine. The method was immunoSEQ multiplex PCR; TCRdb's version includes in-frame clones alone and lacks a portion of them. The repertoire consists of 80,000 or so clones, with 80% to 95% occurring once and the leading ten covering about 4.9%. The source material was peripheral blood, sampled on day 0 of MenACWY control vaccination. These receptor sequences come from an adult in good health.

The chain uses TRBV4-1 and TRBJ2-3, with D unclear. The CDR3 is made up of 14 amino acids. Trimming removed 0 bases from V and 2 bases from J, with 6 bases in between. Germline V CDR1 and CDR2: MGHRA, YSYEKL. This CDR3 is CASSQEASTDTQYF. The CDR3, as DNA: TGCGCCAGCAGCCAAGAGGCCTCCACAGATACGCAGTATTTT.

V and J are TRBV20-1 and TRBJ2-7; weak D call: TRBD1 (5 bases). The CDR3 loop spans 10 amino acids. V dropped 7 bases and J dropped 6 bases, with 10 bases sitting between them. Germline assignment: CDR1 DFQATT and CDR2 SNEGSKA (reference sequence). The CDR3 is CSVGRGEQYF. CDR3 nucleotides: TGCAGTGTCGGAAGGGGCGAGCAGTACTTC.

The V and J genes are TRBV5-5 and TRBJ2-7; D not certain. Germline CDR1 SGHKS, CDR2 YYEKEE (reference sequence). The CDR3 runs to 14 residues. Trimming took off 4 bases at V and 0 bases at J, with 11 bases between the two ends. CDR3 coding DNA: TGTGCCAGCAGCGGAGACTTGTTCTCCTACGAGCAGTACTTC. Encoded protein: CASSGDLFSYEQYF.

The V and J genes are TRBV9 and TRBJ1-1; no clear D. Trimming removed 7 bases at V and 4 bases at J, with 8 bases between. CDR1 and CDR2 (germline): SGDLS, YYNGEE. CDR3 length equals 11 residues. CDR3 region: CASWGSTEAFF. The CDR3 DNA reads as TGTGCCAGCTGGGGTAGCACTGAAGCTTTCTTT.

The chain is built from TRBV19 and TRBJ1-1; possible D gene TRBD1, 6 bases. The CDR3 totals 13 residues. Between the trimmed V and J ends, which lost 6 bases and 3 bases, there was a span of 11 bases. From germline, CDR1 is LNHDA and CDR2 SQIVND (reference sequence). CDR3 residues: CASSVKGDTEAFF. The CDR3 DNA sequence: TGTGCCAGTAGCGTCAAGGGGGACACTGAAGCTTTCTTT.

The V gene is TRBV27, the J gene TRBJ1-1; D may be TRBD1 (5 bases). V was clipped by 5 bases and J by 5 bases, with 12 bases between them. The CDR3 has 13 residues. CDR1 and CDR2 from the germline V gene are MNHEY and SMNVEV (reference sequence). The CDR3: CASSPGPGTEAFF. DNA for the CDR3: TGTGCCAGCAGTCCCGGACCAGGGACTGAAGCTTTCTTT.

The V gene is TRBV27, the J gene TRBJ1-2; TRBD1 aligns across 11 bases. The CDR3 loop spans 16 amino acids. The V and J ends lost 4 bases and 1 base, in that order; junction bases with no gene match: 5. Germline-derived CDR1 and CDR2 are MNHEY and SMNVEV (reference sequence). In DNA form, the CDR3 reads TGTGCCAGCAGTTGGACAGGGGGCCATGGTAACTATGGCTACACCTTC. Translating gives CASSWTGGHGNYGYTF.

The chain has TRBV6-5 and TRBJ1-2; D perhaps matches TRBD1 (5 bases). The CDR3 length is 15 residues. CDR1 is MNHEY, CDR2 SVGAGI, per germline. With 7 bases removed from V and 4 bases from J, the gap between germline ends came to 19 bases. CDR3 loop: CASTRSTGPSYGYTF. As DNA, the CDR3 is TGTGCCAGCACCCGCAGTACAGGCCCCAGCTATGGCTACACCTTC.

This chain uses TRBV6-2 or TRBV6-3 with TRBJ1-2; no clear D. The V and J ends lost 0 bases and 8 bases respectively, with 10 bases between them. Germline CDR1 reads MNHEY; CDR2 reads SVGEGT. The CDR3 is made up of 13 amino acids. CDR3 nucleotides: TGTGCCAGCAGTTACTCCTTTGGGAGCGGCTACACCTTC. As protein: CASSYSFGSGYTF.

V is TRBV28 and J is TRBJ1-2, with D uncertain. V dropped 7 bases and J dropped 0 bases, with 9 bases sitting between them. This CDR3 has 13 amino acids. Germline-derived CDR1 and CDR2 are MDHEN and SYDVKM. CDR3 amino acids: CASTFPANYGYTF. The CDR3 coding sequence is TGTGCCAGCACGTTCCCTGCTAACTATGGCTACACCTTC.

The chain uses TRBV3-1 (or the pseudogene TRBV3-2) and TRBJ2-2; TRBD2 is a possible D gene (5 bases). V gave up 0 bases and J gave up 6 bases, with 14 bases separating them. The CDR3 extends over 16 amino acids. The germline gives CDR1 LGHDT, CDR2 YNNKEL (reference sequence). The CDR3 loop is CASSQDLRDCAGELFF. CDR3 in DNA: TGTGCCAGCAGCCAAGATTTGAGGGATTGTGCCGGGGAGCTGTTTTTT.

V gene TRBV5-4 combines with J gene TRBJ2-7, with D tentatively TRBD2 (6 bases). V was shortened by 2 bases and J by 2 bases, with 14 bases between the two germline ends. The CDR3 totals 15 residues. Germline V gene data show CDR1 as SGHNT and CDR2 as YYREEE (reference sequence). CDR3: CASSFRQAGTYEQYF. Here the CDR3 DNA reads TGTGCCAGCAGCTTTCGCCAGGCGGGAACCTACGAGCAGTACTTC. Looking up the rest from reference TRBV5-4 and TRBJ2-7 gives the full variable domain: ETGVTQSPTHLIKTRGQQVTLRCSSQSGHNTVSWYQQALGQGPQFIFQYYREEENGRGNFPPRFSGLQFPNYSSELNVNALELDDSALYLCASSFRQAGTYEQYFGPGTRLTVT.

The chain employs TRBV28 and TRBJ1-2; D is perhaps TRBD1 (6 bases). Germline-derived CDR1 and CDR2 are MDHEN and SYDVKM. This CDR3 is built from 14 residues. V was pared by 3 bases and J by 5 bases, with 13 bases between. CDR3 nucleotides: TGTGCCAGCAGTTTGTTGGAGGGGGGATATGGCTACACCTTC. Translating gives CASSLLEGGYGYTF.

This clone appeared once. The gene calls are TRBV5-1 and TRBJ1-1, with D possibly being TRBD1 (5 bases). CDR1 and CDR2 (germline): SGHRS, YFSETQ. V lost 0 bases and J 0 bases, leaving 9 bases between the germline ends. The length of the CDR3 is 15 residues. The CDR3 here is CASSLGQPLNTEAFF. The CDR3 DNA reads as TGCGCCAGCAGCTTGGGACAGCCCCTGAACACTGAAGCTTTCTTT.

The sample holds one count of this clone. This chain joins TRBV28 and TRBJ1-3; D is possibly TRBD1 (5 bases). Germline V lookup: CDR1 MDHEN, CDR2 SYDVKM. This CDR3 is built from 19 residues. V lost 1 base and J lost 7, with 26 bases in between. The CDR3 loop reads CASSLYWGDGGEMSNTIYF. Here the CDR3 DNA reads TGTGCCAGCAGTTTATATTGGGGGGACGGAGGGGAGATGTCGAACACCATATATTTT.